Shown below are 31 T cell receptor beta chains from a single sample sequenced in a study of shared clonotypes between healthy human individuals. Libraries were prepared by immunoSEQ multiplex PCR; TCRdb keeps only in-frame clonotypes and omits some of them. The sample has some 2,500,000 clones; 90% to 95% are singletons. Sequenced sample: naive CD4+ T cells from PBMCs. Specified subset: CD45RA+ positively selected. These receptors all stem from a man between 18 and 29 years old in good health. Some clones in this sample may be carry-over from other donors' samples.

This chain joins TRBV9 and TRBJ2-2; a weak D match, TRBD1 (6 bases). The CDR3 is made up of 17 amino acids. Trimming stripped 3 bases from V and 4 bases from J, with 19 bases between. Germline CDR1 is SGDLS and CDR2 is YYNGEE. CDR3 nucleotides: TGTGCCAGCAGCGCTTACGCTTCCCCGGACAGCACCGGGGAGCTGTTTTTT. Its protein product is CASSAYASPDSTGELFF.

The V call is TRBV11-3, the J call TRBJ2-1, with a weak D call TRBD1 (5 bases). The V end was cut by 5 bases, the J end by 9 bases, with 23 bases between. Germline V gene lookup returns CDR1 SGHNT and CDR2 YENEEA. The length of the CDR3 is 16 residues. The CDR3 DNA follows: TGTGCCAGCAGCCCCGGGCAGGGTCGTTCCATGAGTGAGCAGTTCTTC. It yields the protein CASSPGQGRSMSEQFF.

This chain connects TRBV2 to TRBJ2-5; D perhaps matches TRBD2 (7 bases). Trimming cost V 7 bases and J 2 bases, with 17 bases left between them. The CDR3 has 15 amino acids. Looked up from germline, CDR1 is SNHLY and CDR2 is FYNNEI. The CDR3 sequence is CASTQEGGGQETQYF. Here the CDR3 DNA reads TGTGCCAGCACCCAAGAAGGGGGGGGACAAGAGACCCAGTACTTC. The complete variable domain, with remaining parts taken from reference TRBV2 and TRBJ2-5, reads EPEVTQTPSHQVTQMGQEVILRCVPISNHLYFYWYRQILGQKVEFLVSFYNNEISEKSEIFDDQFSVERPDGSNFTLKIRSTKLEDSAMYFCASTQEGGGQETQYFGPGTRLLVL.

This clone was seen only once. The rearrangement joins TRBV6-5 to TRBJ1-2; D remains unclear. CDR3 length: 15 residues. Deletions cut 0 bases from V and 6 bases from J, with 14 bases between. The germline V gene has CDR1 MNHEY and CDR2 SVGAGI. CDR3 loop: CASSYSVRGWDGYTF. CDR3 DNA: TGTGCCAGCAGTTACTCGGTTAGAGGGTGGGATGGCTACACCTTC.

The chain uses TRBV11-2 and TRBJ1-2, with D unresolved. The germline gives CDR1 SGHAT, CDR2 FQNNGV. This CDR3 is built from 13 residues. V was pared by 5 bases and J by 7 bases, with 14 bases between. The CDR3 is CASSPRVGRGYTF. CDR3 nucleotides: TGTGCCAGCAGCCCACGTGTGGGTCGTGGCTACACCTTC.

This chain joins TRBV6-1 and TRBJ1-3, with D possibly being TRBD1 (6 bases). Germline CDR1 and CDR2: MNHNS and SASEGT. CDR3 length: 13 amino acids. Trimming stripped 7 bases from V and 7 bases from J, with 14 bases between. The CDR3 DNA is TGTGCCAGCACGACAGGCTCTAGGAACACCATATATTTT. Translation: CASTTGSRNTIYF.

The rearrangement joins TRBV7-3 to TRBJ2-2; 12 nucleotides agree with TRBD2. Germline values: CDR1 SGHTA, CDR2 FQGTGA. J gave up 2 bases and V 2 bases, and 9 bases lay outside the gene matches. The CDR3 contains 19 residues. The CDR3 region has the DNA TGTGCCAGCAGCTTATCGGTCAGACTAGCGGGAGACAACACCGGGGAGCTGTTTTTT. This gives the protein CASSLSVRLAGDNTGELFF.

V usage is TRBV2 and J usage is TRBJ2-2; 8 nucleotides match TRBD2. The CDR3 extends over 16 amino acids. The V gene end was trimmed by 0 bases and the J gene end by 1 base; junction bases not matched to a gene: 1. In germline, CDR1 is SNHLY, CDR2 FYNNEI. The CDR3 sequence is CASSEAAGGNTGELFF. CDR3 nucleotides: TGTGCCAGCAGTGAAGCGGCGGGGGGGAACACCGGGGAGCTGTTTTTT.

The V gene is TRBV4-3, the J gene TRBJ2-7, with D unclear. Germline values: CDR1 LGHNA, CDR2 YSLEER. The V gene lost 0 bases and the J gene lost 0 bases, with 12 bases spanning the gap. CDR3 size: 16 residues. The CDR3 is CASSQDRTASSYEQYF. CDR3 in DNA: TGCGCCAGCAGCCAAGATAGGACGGCTTCCTCCTACGAGCAGTACTTC.

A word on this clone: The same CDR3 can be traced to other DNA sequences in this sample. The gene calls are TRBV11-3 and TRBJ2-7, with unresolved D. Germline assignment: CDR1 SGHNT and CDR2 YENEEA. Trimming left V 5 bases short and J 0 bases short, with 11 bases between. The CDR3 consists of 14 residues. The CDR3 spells CASSPGGSSYEQYF. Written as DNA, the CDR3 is TGTGCCAGCAGCCCTGGTGGTAGCTCCTACGAGCAGTACTTC.

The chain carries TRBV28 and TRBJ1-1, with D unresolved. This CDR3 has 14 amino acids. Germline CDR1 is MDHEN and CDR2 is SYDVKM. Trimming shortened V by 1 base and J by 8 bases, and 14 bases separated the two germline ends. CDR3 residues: CASSLSLGAAEAFF. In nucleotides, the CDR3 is TGTGCCAGCAGTTTATCCCTAGGAGCGGCGGAAGCTTTCTTT.

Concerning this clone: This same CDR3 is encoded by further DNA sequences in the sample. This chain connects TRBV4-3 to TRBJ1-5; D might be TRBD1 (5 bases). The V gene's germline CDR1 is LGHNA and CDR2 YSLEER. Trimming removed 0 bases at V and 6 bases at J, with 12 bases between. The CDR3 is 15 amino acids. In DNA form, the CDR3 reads TGCGCCAGCAGCCAAGATACCGGGGGAGGTCAGCCCCAGCATTTT. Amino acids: CASSQDTGGGQPQHF.

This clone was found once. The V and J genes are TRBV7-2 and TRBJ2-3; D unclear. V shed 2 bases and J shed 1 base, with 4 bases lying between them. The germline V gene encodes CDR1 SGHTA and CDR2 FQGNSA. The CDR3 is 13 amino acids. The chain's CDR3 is CASSLYRTDTQYF. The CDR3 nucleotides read TGTGCCAGCAGCTTATACCGCACAGATACGCAGTATTTT.

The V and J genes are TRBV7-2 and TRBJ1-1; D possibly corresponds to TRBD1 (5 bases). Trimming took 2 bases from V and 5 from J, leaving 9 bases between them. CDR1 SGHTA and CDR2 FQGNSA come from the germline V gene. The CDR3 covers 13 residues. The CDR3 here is CASSLPWGTEAFF. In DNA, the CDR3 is TGTGCCAGCAGCTTACCCTGGGGGACTGAAGCTTTCTTT.

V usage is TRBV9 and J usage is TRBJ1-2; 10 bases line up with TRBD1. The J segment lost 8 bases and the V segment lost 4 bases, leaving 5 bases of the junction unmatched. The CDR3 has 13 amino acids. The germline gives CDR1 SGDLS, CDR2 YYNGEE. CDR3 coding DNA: TGTGCCAGCAGCCAGACAGGGGGCGCAGGCTACACCTTC. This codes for CASSQTGGAGYTF.

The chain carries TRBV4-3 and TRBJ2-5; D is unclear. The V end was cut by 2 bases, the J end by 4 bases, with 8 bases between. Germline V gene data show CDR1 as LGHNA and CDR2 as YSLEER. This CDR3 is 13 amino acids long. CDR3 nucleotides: TGCGCCAGCAGCCAACGACTTGGAGAGACCCAGTACTTC. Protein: CASSQRLGETQYF.

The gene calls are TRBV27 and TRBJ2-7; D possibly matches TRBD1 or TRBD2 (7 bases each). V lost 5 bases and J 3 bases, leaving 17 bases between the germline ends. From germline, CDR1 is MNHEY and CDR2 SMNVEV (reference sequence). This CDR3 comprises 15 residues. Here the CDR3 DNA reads TGTGCCAGCAGTCCAGCAGGGGGGGTAAACTACGAGCAGTACTTC. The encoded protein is CASSPAGGVNYEQYF.

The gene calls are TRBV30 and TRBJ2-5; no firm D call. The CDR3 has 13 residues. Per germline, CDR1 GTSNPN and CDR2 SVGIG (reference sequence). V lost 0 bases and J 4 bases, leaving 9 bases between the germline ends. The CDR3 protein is CAWSVLKGETQYF. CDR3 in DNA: TGTGCCTGGAGTGTACTTAAGGGAGAGACCCAGTACTTC. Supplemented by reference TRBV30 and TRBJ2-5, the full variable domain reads SQTIHQWPATLVQPVGSPLSLECTVEGTSNPNLYWYRQAAGRGLQLLFYSVGIGQISSEVPQNLSASRPQDRQFILSSKKLLLSDSGFYLCAWSVLKGETQYFGPGTRLLVL.

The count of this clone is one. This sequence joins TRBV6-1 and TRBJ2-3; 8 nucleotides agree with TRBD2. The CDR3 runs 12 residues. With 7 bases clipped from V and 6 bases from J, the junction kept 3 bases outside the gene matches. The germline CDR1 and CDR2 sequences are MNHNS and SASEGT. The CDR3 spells CASKAGEDTQYF. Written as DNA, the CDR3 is TGTGCCAGCAAAGCGGGAGAGGATACGCAGTATTTT.

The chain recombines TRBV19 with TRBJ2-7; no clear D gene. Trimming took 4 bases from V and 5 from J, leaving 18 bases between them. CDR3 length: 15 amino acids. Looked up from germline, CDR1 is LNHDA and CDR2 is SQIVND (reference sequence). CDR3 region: CASSTPPRNSNEQYF. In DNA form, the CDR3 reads TGTGCCAGTAGTACGCCCCCCCGAAATTCTAACGAGCAGTACTTC. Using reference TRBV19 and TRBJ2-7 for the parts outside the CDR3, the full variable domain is DGGITQSPKYLFRKEGQNVTLSCEQNLNHDAMYWYRQDPGQGLRLIYYSQIVNDFQKGDIAEGYSVSREKKESFPLTVTSAQKNPTAFYLCASSTPPRNSNEQYFGPGTRLTVT.

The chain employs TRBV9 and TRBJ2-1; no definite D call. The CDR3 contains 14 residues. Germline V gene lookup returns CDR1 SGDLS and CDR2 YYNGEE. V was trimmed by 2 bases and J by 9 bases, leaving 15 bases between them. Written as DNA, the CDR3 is TGTGCCAGCAGCGTGACCCATCCTACCCGTGAGCAGTTCTTC. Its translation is CASSVTHPTREQFF.

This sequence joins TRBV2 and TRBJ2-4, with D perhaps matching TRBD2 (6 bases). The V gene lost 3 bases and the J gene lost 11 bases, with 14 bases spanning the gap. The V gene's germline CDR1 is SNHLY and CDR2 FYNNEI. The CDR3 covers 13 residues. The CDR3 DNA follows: TGTGCCAGCAGTGACACCTGGCGGGGTGTTCAGTACTTC. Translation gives CASSDTWRGVQYF.

CDR3 DNA: TGTGCCAGCAGCCTCACTAGGATCCAAGAGACCCAGTACTTC. Translating it yields CASSLTRIQETQYF. The rearrangement joins TRBV7-6 to TRBJ2-5, with D possibly TRBD2 on 5 matching bases. The germline V and J ends were trimmed by 5 bases and 1 base, with 11 bases remaining between them. CDR1 and CDR2 from the germline V gene are SGHVS and FNYEAQ. The CDR3 extends over 14 amino acids. Filled out from reference TRBV7-6 and TRBJ2-5, the complete variable domain reads GAGVSQSPRYKVTKRGQDVALRCDPISGHVSLYWYRQALGQGPEFLTYFNYEAQQDKSGLPNDRFSAERPEGSISTLTIQRTEQRDSAMYRCASSLTRIQETQYFGPGTRLLVL.

This CDR3 reads CASSGGLAGVTDTQYF. CDR3 sequence (DNA): TGTGCCAGCAGCGGGGGACTAGCGGGAGTCACAGATACGCAGTATTTT. The rearrangement uses TRBV5-4 and TRBJ2-3, with 14 bases lining up with TRBD2. V was clipped by 4 bases and J by 2 bases; unmatched bases: 3. The CDR3 consists of 16 residues. The germline V gene has CDR1 SGHNT and CDR2 YYREEE (reference sequence).

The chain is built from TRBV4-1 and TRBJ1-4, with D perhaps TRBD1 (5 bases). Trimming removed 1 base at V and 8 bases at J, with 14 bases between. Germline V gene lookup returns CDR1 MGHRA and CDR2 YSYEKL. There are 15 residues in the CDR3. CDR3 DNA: TGCGCCAGCAGCCAAGTCTGGGGGAAGAAGGAAAAACTGTTTTTT. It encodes CASSQVWGKKEKLFF.

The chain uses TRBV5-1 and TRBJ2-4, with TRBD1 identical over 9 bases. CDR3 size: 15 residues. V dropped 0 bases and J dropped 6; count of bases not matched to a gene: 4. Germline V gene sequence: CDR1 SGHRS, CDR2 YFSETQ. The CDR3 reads CASSLEPGQGNIQYF. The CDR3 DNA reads TGCGCCAGCAGCTTGGAGCCGGGACAGGGAAACATTCAGTACTTC. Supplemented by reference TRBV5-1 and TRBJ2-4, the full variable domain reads KAGVTQTPRYLIKTRGQQVTLSCSPISGHRSVSWYQQTPGQGLQFLFEYFSETQRNKGNFPGRFSGRQFSNSRSEMNVSTLELGDSALYLCASSLEPGQGNIQYFGAGTRLSVL.

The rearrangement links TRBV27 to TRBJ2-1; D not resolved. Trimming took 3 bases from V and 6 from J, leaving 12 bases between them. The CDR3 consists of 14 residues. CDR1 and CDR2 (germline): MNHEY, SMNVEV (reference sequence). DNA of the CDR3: TGTGCCAGCAGTTTCGGTAGAGATGGCAATGAGCAGTTCTTC. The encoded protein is CASSFGRDGNEQFF.

This CDR3 reads CASTYDGGTGELFF. CDR3 coding DNA: TGCGCCAGCACCTATGATGGAGGAACCGGGGAGCTGTTTTTT. This chain joins TRBV5-1 and TRBJ2-2; D might be TRBD2 (5 bases). Germline assignment: CDR1 SGHRS and CDR2 YFSETQ. The CDR3 contains 14 residues. V lost 6 bases and J 5 bases, leaving 14 bases between the germline ends.

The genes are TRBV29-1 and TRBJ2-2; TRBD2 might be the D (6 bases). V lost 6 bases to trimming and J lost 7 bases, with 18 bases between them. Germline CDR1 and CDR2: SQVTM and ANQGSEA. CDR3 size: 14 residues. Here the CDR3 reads CSVPAPRRGGELFF. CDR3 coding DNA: TGCAGCGTCCCAGCGCCCAGGAGGGGCGGGGAGCTGTTTTTT.

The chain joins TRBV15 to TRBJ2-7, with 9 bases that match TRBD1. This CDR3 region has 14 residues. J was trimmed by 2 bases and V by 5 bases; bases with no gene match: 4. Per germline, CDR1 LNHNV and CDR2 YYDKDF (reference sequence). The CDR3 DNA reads TGTGCCACCAGCGGGGACAGGGCTCCCTACGAGCAGTACTTC. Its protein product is CATSGDRAPYEQYF. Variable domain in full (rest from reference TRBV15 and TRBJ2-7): DAMVIQNPRYQVTQFGKPVTLSCSQTLNHNVMYWYQQKSSQAPKLLFHYYDKDFNNEADTPDNFQSRRPNTSFCFLDIRSPGLGDTAMYLCATSGDRAPYEQYFGPGTRLTVT.

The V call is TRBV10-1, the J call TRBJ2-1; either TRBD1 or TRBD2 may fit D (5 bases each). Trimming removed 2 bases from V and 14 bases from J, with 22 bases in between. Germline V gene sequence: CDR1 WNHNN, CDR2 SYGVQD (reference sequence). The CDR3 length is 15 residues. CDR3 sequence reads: CASSEGRGRSPPEFF. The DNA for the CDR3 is TGCGCCAGCAGTGAGGGCCGGGGACGGAGCCCCCCGGAGTTCTTC.